The 18 T cell receptor beta chains presented below share a single source sample, sequenced in a study of blood T cell repertoires in COVID-19. This table comes from immunoSEQ multiplex PCR, and its TCRdb copy is limited to in-frame clones, with some not included. The sample records hundreds of thousands of clones, 80% to 90% being singletons. Sequencing was carried out using PBMCs or T cells enriched from blood (not recorded which). Receptors originate from a man younger than 45 who had recovered from COVID-19.

The chain links TRBV6-5 to TRBJ1-6; D is undetermined. Germline V gives CDR1 MNHEY, CDR2 SVGAGI. The CDR3 covers 13 residues. V was shortened by 8 bases and J by 6 bases, with 11 bases between the two germline ends. This CDR3 reads CASSEAGNSPLHF. The CDR3 DNA sequence: TGTGCCAGCTCCGAAGCCGGTAATTCACCCCTCCACTTT.

The chain couples TRBV5-4 to TRBJ2-1; 7 positions agree with TRBD2. Germline V gene sequence: CDR1 SGHNT, CDR2 YYREEE (reference sequence). The CDR3 runs to 16 residues. With V trimmed by 1 base and J by 1 base, 5 bases remained unmatched. The chain's CDR3 is CASSLRGGASYNEQFF. CDR3 nucleotide sequence: TGTGCCAGCAGCTTGAGGGGAGGGGCGTCCTACAATGAGCAGTTCTTC.

This sequence joins TRBV3-1 (or the pseudogene TRBV3-2) and TRBJ2-7; D call uncertain. Germline CDR1 and CDR2: LGHDT and YNNKEL (reference sequence). Trimming shortened V by 0 bases and J by 0 bases, and 9 bases separated the two germline ends. This CDR3 is built from 15 residues. The CDR3 DNA is TGTGCCAGCAGCCAAGATCTAGGTAGCTCCTACGAGCAGTACTTC. Protein sequence: CASSQDLGSSYEQYF.

This chain links TRBV14 with TRBJ1-2; no clear D. Germline CDR1 SGHDN, CDR2 FVKESK. This CDR3 comprises 12 residues. Trimming stripped 3 bases from V and 7 bases from J, with 9 bases between. The CDR3 reads CASSHGLSGYTF. The CDR3, as DNA: TGTGCCAGCAGCCATGGGCTTTCTGGCTACACCTTC.

This sequence joins TRBV7-9 and TRBJ1-5; D is possibly TRBD1 (6 bases). The CDR3 loop spans 15 amino acids. Trimming stripped 1 base from V and 5 bases from J, with 12 bases between. CDR1 and CDR2 (germline): SEHNR, FQNEAQ (reference sequence). The CDR3 loop reads CASSLGGQGYQPQHF. CDR3 DNA sequence: TGTGCCAGCAGCTTAGGCGGGCAGGGGTATCAGCCCCAGCATTTT. Full variable domain (remainder filled in from reference TRBV7-9 and TRBJ1-5): DTGVSQNPRHKITKRGQNVTFRCDPISEHNRLYWYRQTLGQGPEFLTYFQNEAQLEKSRLLSDRFSAERPKGSFSTLEIQRTEQGDSAMYLCASSLGGQGYQPQHFGDGTRLSIL.

The CDR3: CASSTGQGGGSEAFF. The CDR3 DNA follows: TGTGCCAGCAGTACGGGACAGGGAGGAGGCTCTGAAGCTTTCTTT. The rearrangement uses TRBV28 and TRBJ1-1; TRBD1 agrees at 9 bases. The germline gives CDR1 MDHEN, CDR2 SYDVKM. V shed 5 bases and J 6 bases; nucleotides not matched to a gene: 10. The CDR3 is 15 residues long.

The rearrangement links TRBV28 to TRBJ2-7; a weak D match, TRBD2 (6 bases). Germline V gene data show CDR1 as MDHEN and CDR2 as SYDVKM. The CDR3 contains 16 residues. The germline V and J ends were trimmed by 4 bases and 4 bases, with 20 bases remaining between them. As DNA, the CDR3 is TGTGCCAGCAGTTCGGCCGCGGCAGGGACTCTATACGAGCAGTACTTC. Amino acids: CASSSAAAGTLYEQYF.

The rearrangement uses TRBV9 and TRBJ2-3, with 13 bases identical to TRBD2. The J segment lost 5 bases and the V segment lost 3 bases, leaving 6 bases of the junction unmatched. Germline CDR1 and CDR2: SGDLS and YYNGEE. This CDR3 is 16 amino acids long. DNA of the CDR3: TGTGCCAGCAGCGATGAACTAGCGGGAGGGCAAGATACGCAGTATTTT. It specifies CASSDELAGGQDTQYF.

The J gene is TRBJ1-4, the V gene TRBV12-5; perhaps TRBD1 as D (5 bases). The V and J ends lost 0 bases and 8 bases respectively, with 19 bases between them. CDR1 is LGHNT and CDR2 is FRNRAP in the germline V gene. The CDR3 contains 17 residues. CDR3 coding DNA: TGTGCTAGTGGTTTGGTACTGGTAGGAGGGGTTGGCGAAAAACTGTTTTTT. Translated: CASGLVLVGGVGEKLFF. Full variable domain (outside the CDR3, taken from reference TRBV12-5 and TRBJ1-4): DARVTQTPRHKVTEMGQEVTMRCQPILGHNTVFWYRQTMMQGLELLAYFRNRAPLDDSGMPKDRFSAEMPDATLATLKIQPSEPRDSAVYFCASGLVLVGGVGEKLFFGSGTQLSVL.

As DNA, the CDR3 is TGCAGCGTCTCCCCCCGGAAAATTACAGGGGGCGGCACGAACACTGAAGCTTTCTTT. This codes for CSVSPRKITGGGTNTEAFF. The rearrangement joins TRBV29-1 to TRBJ1-1, with 9 bases lining up with TRBD1. Germline V gene sequence: CDR1 SQVTM, CDR2 ANQGSEA. V lost 6 bases, J lost 1 base, and 21 bases stayed unmatched. The CDR3 extends over 19 amino acids.

In nucleotides, the CDR3 is TGTGCCAGCAGCCGGTCCGGGGAGCACTATGGCTACACCTTC. This gives the protein CASSRSGEHYGYTF. J is TRBJ1-2 and V is TRBV11-1; D unresolved. V lost 5 bases to trimming and J lost 3 bases, with 13 bases between them. This CDR3 is built from 14 residues. Germline CDR1 SGHAT, CDR2 FQDESV (reference sequence).

This sequence joins TRBV28 and TRBJ2-1, with 7 bases matching TRBD2. The CDR3 is 18 amino acids. The J segment lost 0 bases and the V segment lost 2 bases, leaving 10 bases of the junction unmatched. The germline CDR1 and CDR2 sequences are MDHEN and SYDVKM. The CDR3 coding sequence is TGTGCCAGCAGTTTAAAGGGGTTGCGGGGGAGCTCCTACAATGAGCAGTTCTTC. It is translated as CASSLKGLRGSSYNEQFF.

This chain uses TRBV19 with TRBJ1-5; D unresolved. Trimming shortened V by 9 bases and J by 0 bases, and 18 bases separated the two germline ends. The germline V gene has CDR1 LNHDA and CDR2 SQIVND (reference sequence). The CDR3 is 16 residues long. The CDR3: CASRPWWEHSNQPQHF. Written as DNA, the CDR3 is TGTGCCAGCCGTCCTTGGTGGGAGCATAGCAATCAGCCCCAGCATTTT.

The chain links TRBV28 to TRBJ1-4, with 7 positions matching TRBD1. Germline CDR1 MDHEN, CDR2 SYDVKM. J was trimmed by 5 bases and V by 5 bases; bases with no gene match: 8. CDR3 length: 15 residues. In DNA form, the CDR3 reads TGTGCCAGCAGTCCCCCGACAGGGCGAAATGAAAAACTGTTTTTT. This translates into CASSPPTGRNEKLFF. The full variable domain, with the rest looked up from reference TRBV28 and TRBJ1-4, is DVKVTQSSRYLVKRTGEKVFLECVQDMDHENMFWYRQDPGLGLRLIYFSYDVKMKEKGDIPEGYSVSREKKERFSLILESASTNQTSMYLCASSPPTGRNEKLFFGSGTQLSVL.

The chain carries TRBV19 and TRBJ2-1; TRBD2 might be the D (6 bases). Germline lookup yields CDR1 LNHDA and CDR2 SQIVND (reference sequence). With 1 base removed from V and 0 bases from J, the gap between germline ends came to 7 bases. The CDR3 length is 15 residues. The CDR3 region has the DNA TGTGCCAGTAGTATAGCCGGGAGCTCCTACAATGAGCAGTTCTTC. The encoded protein is CASSIAGSSYNEQFF.

This clone was seen a single time. This CDR3 is CAISRDRYNSPLHF. The CDR3 nucleotides read TGTGCCATCAGCCGGGACAGATATAATTCACCCCTCCACTTT. The rearrangement uses TRBV10-3 and TRBJ1-6; TRBD1 matches 7 bases. V gave up 6 bases and J gave up 4 bases; unmatched junction bases: 3. This CDR3 is built from 14 residues. Germline values: CDR1 ENHRY, CDR2 SYGVKD.

The chain employs TRBV10-2 and TRBJ2-1, with a weak D call TRBD2 (5 bases). Germline V gene data show CDR1 as WSHSY and CDR2 as SAAADI. This CDR3 contains 14 residues. CDR3 nucleotide sequence: TGCGGGAGTGGACTCGCTAGCTCCTACAATGAGCAGTTCTTC. This encodes CGSGLASSYNEQFF.

The chain combines TRBV7-9 with TRBJ1-4; the D is unclear. The germline gives CDR1 SEHNR, CDR2 FQNEAQ (reference sequence). This CDR3 region has 14 residues. V was cut by 2 bases and J by 8 bases, with 12 bases left in between. CDR3 protein: CASSLRGPGEKLFF. CDR3 in DNA: TGTGCCAGCAGCTTAAGAGGGCCGGGCGAAAAACTGTTTTTT.